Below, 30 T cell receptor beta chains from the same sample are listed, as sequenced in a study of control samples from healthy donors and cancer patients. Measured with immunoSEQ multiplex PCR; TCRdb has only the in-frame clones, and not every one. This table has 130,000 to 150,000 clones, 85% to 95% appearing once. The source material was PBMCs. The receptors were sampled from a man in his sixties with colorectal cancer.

As DNA, the CDR3 is TGTGCCAGTAGTACCGACAGGGGGCTCAGTTATGGCTACACCTTC. Protein: CASSTDRGLSYGYTF. The chain combines TRBV19 with TRBJ1-2; 10 nucleotides agree with TRBD1. The V segment lost 4 bases and the J segment 5 bases; nucleotides outside the gene matches: 7. Per the germline V gene, CDR1 is LNHDA and CDR2 is SQIVND (reference sequence). The length of the CDR3 is 15 residues.

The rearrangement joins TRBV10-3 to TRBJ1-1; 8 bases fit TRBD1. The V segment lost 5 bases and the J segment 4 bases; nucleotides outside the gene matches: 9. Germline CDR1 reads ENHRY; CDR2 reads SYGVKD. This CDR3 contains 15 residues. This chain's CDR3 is CAISSADRAGTEAFF. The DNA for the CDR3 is TGTGCCATCAGTTCAGCGGACAGGGCCGGCACTGAAGCTTTCTTT.

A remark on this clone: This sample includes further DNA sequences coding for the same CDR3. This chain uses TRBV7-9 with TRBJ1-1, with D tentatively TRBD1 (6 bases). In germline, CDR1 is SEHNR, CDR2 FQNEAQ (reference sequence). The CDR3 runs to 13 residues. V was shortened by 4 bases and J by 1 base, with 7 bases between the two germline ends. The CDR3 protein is CASSSTGNTEAFF. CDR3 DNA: TGTGCCAGCAGCTCGACAGGGAACACTGAAGCTTTCTTT.

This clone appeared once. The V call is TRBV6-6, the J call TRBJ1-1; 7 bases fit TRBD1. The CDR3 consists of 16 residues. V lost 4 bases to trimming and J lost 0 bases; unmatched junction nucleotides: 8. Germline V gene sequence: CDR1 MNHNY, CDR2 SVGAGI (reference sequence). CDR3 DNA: TGTGCCAGCAGTTGGGACAGCTCGAACATGAACACTGAAGCTTTCTTT. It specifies CASSWDSSNMNTEAFF.

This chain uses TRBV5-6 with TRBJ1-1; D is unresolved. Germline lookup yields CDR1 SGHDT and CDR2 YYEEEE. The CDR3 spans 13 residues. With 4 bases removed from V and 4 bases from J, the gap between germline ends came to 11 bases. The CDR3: CASSREVGTEAFF. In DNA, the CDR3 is TGTGCCAGCAGCCGGGAGGTCGGCACTGAAGCTTTCTTT.

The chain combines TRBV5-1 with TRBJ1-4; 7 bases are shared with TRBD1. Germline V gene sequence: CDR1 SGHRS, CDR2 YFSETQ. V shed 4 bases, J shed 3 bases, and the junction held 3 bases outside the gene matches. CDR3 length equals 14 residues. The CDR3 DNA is TGCGCCAGCAGCCGAGGGGGCTCTAATGAAAAACTGTTTTTT. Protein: CASSRGGSNEKLFF.

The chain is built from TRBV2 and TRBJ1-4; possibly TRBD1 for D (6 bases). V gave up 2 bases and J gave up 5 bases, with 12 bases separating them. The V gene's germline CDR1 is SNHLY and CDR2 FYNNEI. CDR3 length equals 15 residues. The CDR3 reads CASSEWGAENEKLFF. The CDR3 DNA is TGTGCCAGCAGTGAATGGGGGGCAGAGAATGAAAAACTGTTTTTT. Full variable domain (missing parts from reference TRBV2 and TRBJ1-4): EPEVTQTPSHQVTQMGQEVILRCVPISNHLYFYWYRQILGQKVEFLVSFYNNEISEKSEIFDDQFSVERPDGSNFTLKIRSTKLEDSAMYFCASSEWGAENEKLFFGSGTQLSVL.

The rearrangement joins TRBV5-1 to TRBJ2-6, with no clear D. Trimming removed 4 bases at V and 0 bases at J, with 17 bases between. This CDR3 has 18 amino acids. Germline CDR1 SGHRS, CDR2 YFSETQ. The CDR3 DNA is TGCGCCAGCAGCCGCCGGACGCCCGACGGCTCTGGGGCCAACGTCCTGACTTTC. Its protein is CASSRRTPDGSGANVLTF.

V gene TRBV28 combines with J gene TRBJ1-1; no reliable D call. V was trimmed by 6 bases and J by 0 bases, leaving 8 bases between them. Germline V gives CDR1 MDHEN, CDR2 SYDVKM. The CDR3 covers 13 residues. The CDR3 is CASRQDMNTEAFF. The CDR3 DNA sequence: TGTGCCAGCAGGCAAGACATGAACACTGAAGCTTTCTTT.

The CDR3 region has the DNA TGTGCCAGTTCGGGCGGGCGTAATCAGCCCCAGCATTTT. Its protein is CASSGGRNQPQHF. This rearrangement joins TRBV19 to TRBJ1-5; no clear D gene. Germline lookup yields CDR1 LNHDA and CDR2 SQIVND (reference sequence). CDR3 length: 13 amino acids. The V gene lost 8 bases and the J gene lost 4 bases, with 12 bases spanning the gap.

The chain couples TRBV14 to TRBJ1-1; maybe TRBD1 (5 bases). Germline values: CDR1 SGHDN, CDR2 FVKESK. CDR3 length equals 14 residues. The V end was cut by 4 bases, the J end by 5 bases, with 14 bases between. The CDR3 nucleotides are TGTGCCAGCAGCCCCGGGACGTCCCGAACTGAAGCTTTCTTT. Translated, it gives CASSPGTSRTEAFF.

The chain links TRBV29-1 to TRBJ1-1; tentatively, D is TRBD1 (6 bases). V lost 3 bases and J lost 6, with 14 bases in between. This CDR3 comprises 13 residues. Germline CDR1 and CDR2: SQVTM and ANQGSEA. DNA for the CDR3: TGCAGCGTTGAGCGGGGGCCAACATCTGAAGCTTTCTTT. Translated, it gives CSVERGPTSEAFF. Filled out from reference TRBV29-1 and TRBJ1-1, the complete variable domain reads SAVISQKPSRDICQRGTSLTIQCQVDSQVTMMFWYRQQPGQSLTLIATANQGSEATYESGFVIDKFPISRPNLTFSTLTVSNMSPEDSSIYLCSVERGPTSEAFFGQGTRLTVV.

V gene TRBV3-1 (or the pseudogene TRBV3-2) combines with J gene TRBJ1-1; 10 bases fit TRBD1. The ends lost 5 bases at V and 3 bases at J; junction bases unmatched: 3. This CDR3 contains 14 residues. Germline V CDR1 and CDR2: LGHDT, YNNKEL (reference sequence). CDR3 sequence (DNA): TGTGCCAGCAGCTACGGGACAGGGGACACTGAAGCTTTCTTT. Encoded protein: CASSYGTGDTEAFF.

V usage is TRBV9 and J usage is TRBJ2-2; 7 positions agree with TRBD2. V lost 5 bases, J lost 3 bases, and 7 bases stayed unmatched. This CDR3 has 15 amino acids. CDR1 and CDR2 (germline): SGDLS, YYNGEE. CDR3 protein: CASSLMAGDTGELFF. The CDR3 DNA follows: TGTGCCAGCAGTCTAATGGCGGGGGACACCGGGGAGCTGTTTTTT.

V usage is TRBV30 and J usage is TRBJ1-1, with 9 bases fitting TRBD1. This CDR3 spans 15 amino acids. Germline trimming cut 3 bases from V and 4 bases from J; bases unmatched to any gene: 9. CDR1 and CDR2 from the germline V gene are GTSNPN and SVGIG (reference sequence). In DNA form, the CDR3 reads TGTGCCTGGAGCGGGGGACAGGGTCTGACCACTGAAGCTTTCTTT. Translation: CAWSGGQGLTTEAFF.

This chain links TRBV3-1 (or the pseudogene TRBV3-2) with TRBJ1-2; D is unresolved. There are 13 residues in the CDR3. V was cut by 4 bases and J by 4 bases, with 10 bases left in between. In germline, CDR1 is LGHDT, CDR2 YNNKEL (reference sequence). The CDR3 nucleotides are TGTGCCAGCAGCCGCTCGGTCGCCTATGGCTACACCTTC. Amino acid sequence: CASSRSVAYGYTF.

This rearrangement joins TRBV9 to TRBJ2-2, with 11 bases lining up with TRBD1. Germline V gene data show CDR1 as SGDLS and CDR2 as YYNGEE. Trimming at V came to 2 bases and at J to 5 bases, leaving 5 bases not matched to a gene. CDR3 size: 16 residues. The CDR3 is CASSVLDRGLTGELFF. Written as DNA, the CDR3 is TGTGCCAGCAGCGTCCTGGACAGGGGGCTTACCGGGGAGCTGTTTTTT. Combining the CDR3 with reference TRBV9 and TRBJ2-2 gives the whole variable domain DSGVTQTPKHLITATGQRVTLRCSPRSGDLSVYWYQQSLDQGLQFLIQYYNGEERAKGNILERFSAQQFPDLHSELNLSSLELGDSALYFCASSVLDRGLTGELFFGEGSRLTVL.

CDR3 nucleotide sequence: TGTGCCAGCAGCTATCAGGGAGATGGCTACACCTTC. Its translation: CASSYQGDGYTF. The genes are TRBV7-8 and TRBJ1-2; D perhaps matches TRBD1 (5 bases). V gave up 4 bases and J gave up 6 bases, with 9 bases separating them. Germline loops: CDR1 SGHVS, CDR2 FQNEAQ. The CDR3 has 12 residues.

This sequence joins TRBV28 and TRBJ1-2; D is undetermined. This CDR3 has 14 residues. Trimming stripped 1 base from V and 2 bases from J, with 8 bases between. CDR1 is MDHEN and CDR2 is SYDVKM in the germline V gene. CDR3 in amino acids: CASSLLATNYGYTF. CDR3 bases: TGTGCCAGCAGTTTATTGGCGACGAACTATGGCTACACCTTC.

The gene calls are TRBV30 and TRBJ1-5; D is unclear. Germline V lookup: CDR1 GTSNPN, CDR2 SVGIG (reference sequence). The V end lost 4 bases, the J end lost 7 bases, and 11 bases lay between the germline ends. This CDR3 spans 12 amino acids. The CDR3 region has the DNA TGTGCCTGGATGCGGGAGAGACAGCCCCAGCATTTT. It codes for CAWMRERQPQHF.

The CDR3: CASGAVGGGNTQYF. As DNA, the CDR3 is TGTGCCAGCGGGGCAGTGGGGGGAGGAAATACGCAGTATTTT. The V and J genes are TRBV2 and TRBJ2-3; D possibly corresponds to TRBD2 (6 bases). CDR1 and CDR2 (germline): SNHLY, FYNNEI. There are 14 residues in the CDR3. V was shortened by 8 bases and J by 7 bases, with 19 bases between the two germline ends.

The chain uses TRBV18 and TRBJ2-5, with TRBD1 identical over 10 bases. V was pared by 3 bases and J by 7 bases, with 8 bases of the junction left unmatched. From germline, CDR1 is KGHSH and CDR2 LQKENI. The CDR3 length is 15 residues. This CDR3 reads CASSPYGTGERTQYF. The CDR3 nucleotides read TGTGCCAGCTCACCCTATGGGACAGGGGAACGGACCCAGTACTTC. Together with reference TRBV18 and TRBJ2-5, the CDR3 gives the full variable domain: NAGVMQNPRHLVRRRGQEARLRCSPMKGHSHVYWYRQLPEEGLKFMVYLQKENIIDESGMPKERFSAEFPKEGPSILRIQQVVRGDSAAYFCASSPYGTGERTQYFGPGTRLLVL.

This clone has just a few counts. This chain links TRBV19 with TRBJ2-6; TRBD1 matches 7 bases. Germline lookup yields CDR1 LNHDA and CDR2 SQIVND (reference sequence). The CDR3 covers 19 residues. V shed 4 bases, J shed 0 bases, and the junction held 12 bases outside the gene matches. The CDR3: CASSKGLGQASSGANVLTF. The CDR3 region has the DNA TGTGCCAGTAGTAAGGGTCTAGGACAGGCCAGCTCTGGGGCCAACGTCCTGACTTTC.

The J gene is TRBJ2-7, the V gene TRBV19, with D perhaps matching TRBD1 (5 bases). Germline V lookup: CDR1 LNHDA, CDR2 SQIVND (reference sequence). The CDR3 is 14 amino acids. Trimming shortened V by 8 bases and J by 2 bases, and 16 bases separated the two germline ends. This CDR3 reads CASSTVGAPYEQYF. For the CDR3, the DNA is TGTGCCAGTTCGACGGTTGGGGCGCCCTACGAGCAGTACTTC.

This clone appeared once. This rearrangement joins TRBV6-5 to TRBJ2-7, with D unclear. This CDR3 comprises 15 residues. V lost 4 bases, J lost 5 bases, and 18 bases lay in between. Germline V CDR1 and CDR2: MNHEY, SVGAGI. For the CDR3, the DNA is TGTGCCAGCAGTTCCTCCCAAACGGACGGGCACGAGCAGTACTTC. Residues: CASSSSQTDGHEQYF.

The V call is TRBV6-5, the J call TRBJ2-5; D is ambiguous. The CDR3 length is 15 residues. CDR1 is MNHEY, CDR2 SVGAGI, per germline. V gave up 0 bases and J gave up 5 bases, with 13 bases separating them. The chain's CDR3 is CASSYSYLGAETQYF. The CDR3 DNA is TGTGCCAGCAGTTACTCCTACTTGGGCGCCGAGACCCAGTACTTC.

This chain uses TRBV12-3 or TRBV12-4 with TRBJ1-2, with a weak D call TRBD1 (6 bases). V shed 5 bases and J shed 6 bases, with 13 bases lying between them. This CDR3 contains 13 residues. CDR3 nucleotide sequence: TGTGCCAGCAGTCTCGGGGGCTGGGATGGCTACACCTTC. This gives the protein CASSLGGWDGYTF.

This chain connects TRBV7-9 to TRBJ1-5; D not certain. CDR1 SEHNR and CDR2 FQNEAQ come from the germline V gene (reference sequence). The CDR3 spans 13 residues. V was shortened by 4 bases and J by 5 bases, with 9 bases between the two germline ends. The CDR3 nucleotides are TGTGCCAGCAGCTCTGAGGTTCATCAGCCCCAGCATTTT. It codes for CASSSEVHQPQHF.

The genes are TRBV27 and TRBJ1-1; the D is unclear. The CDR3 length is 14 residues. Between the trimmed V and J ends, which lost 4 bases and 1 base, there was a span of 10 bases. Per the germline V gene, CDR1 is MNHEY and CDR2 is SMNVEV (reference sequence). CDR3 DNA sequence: TGTGCCAGCAGTTCCCCACACGGGAACACTGAAGCTTTCTTT. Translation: CASSSPHGNTEAFF.

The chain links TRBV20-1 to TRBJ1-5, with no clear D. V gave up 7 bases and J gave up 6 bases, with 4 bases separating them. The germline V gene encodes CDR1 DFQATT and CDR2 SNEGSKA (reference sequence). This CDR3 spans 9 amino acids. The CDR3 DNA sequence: TGCAGTGTAGGTCAGCCCCAGCATTTT. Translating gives CSVGQPQHF.